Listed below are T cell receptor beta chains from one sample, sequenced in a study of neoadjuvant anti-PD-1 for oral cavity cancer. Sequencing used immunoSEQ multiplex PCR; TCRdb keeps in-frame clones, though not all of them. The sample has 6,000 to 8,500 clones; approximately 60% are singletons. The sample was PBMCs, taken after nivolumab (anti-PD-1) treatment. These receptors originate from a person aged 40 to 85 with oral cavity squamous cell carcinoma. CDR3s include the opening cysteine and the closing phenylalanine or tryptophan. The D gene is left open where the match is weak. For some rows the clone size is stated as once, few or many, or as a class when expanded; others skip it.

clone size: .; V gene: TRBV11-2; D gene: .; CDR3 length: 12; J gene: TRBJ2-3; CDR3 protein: CASSPQTDTQYF; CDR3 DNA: TGTGCCAGCAGCCCCCAGACAGATACGCAGTATTTT
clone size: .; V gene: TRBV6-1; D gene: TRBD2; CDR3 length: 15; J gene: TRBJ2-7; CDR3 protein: CASSEEVAGSYEQYF; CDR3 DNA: TGTGCCAGCAGTGAAGAGGTAGCGGGGAGTTACGAGCAGTACTTC
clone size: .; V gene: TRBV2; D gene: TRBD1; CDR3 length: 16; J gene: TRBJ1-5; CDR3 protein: CASSPYRDRGNQPQHF; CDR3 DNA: TGTGCCAGCAGTCCCTACCGGGACAGGGGGAATCAGCCCCAGCATTTT
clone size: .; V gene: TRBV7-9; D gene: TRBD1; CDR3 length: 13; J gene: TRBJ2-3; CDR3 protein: CATRDRVSDTQYF; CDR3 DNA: TGTGCCACCCGGGACAGGGTATCAGATACGCAGTATTTT
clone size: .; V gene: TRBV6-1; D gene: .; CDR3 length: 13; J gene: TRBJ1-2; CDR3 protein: CASRGQSSAGYTF; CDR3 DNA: TGTGCCAGCAGGGGTCAGTCGTCGGCGGGCTACACCTTC
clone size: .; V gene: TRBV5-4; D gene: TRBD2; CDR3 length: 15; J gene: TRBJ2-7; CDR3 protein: CASSLDAGGSYEQYF; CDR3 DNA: TGTGCCAGCAGCTTGGACGCGGGGGGCTCCTACGAGCAGTACTTC
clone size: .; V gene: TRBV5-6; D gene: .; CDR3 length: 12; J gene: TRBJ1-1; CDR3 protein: CASSFRNTEAFF; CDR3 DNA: TGTGCCAGCAGCTTCCGGAACACTGAAGCTTTCTTT
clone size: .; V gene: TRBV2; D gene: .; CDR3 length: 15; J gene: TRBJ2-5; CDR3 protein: CASSFPVGGEETQYF; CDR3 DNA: TGTGCCAGCAGTTTCCCGGTCGGAGGGGAGGAGACCCAGTACTTC
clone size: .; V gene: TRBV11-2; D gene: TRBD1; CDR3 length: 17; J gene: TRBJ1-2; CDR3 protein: CASSLGGSGQGARGYTF; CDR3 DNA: TGTGCCAGCAGCTTAGGTGGGAGCGGCCAGGGGGCCCGGGGCTACACCTTC
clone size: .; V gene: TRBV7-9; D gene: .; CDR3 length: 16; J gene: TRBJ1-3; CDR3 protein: CASRPFRVLSGNTIYF; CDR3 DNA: TGTGCCAGCAGGCCGTTTCGGGTCCTCTCTGGAAACACCATATATTTT
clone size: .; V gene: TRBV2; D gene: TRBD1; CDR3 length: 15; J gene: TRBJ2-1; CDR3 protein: CASRDPGQGYNEQFF; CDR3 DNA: TGTGCCAGCAGGGACCCGGGACAGGGCTACAATGAGCAGTTCTTC
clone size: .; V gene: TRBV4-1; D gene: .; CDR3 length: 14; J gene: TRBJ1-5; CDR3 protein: CASSQDQVGQPQHF; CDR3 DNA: TGCGCCAGCAGCCAAGACCAGGTAGGACAGCCCCAGCATTTT
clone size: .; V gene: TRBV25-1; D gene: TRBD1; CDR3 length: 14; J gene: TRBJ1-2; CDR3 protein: CASSAGQGIYGYTF; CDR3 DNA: TGTGCCAGCAGTGCAGGACAGGGGATCTATGGCTACACCTTC
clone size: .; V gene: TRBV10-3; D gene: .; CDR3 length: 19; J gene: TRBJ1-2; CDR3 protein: CAISGLQGWGSKNNYGYTF; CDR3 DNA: TGTGCCATCAGTGGACTACAGGGATGGGGCTCAAAAAATAATTATGGCTACACCTTC
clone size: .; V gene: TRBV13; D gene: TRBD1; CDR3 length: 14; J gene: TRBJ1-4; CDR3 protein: CASSPQGSNEKLFF; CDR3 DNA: TGTGCCAGCAGCCCACAGGGGTCTAATGAAAAACTGTTTTTT
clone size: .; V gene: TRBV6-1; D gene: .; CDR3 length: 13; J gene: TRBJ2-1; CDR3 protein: CASSGGPGNEQFF; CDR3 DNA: TGTGCCAGCAGTGGAGGACCGGGGAATGAGCAGTTCTTC
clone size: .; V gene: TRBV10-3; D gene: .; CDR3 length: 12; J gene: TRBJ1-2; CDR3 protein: CAISDSPGGYTF; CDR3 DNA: TGTGCCATCAGTGATTCGCCCGGGGGCTACACCTTC
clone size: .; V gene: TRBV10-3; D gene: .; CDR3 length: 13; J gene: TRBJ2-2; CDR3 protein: CATSPTVTGELFF; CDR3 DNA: TGTGCCACATCGCCGACAGTCACCGGGGAGCTGTTTTTT
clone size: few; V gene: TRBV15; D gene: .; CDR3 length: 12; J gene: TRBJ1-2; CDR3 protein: CATSRAPYGYTF; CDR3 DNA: TGTGCCACCAGCAGAGCTCCGTACGGCTACACCTTC
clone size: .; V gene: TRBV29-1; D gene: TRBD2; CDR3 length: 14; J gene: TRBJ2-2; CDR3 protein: CSVVSGGIDGELFF; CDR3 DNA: TGCAGCGTTGTGAGCGGGGGGATCGACGGGGAGCTGTTTTTT
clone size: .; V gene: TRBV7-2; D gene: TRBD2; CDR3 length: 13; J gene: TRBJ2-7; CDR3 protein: CASSWRGSYEQYF; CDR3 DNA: TGTGCCAGCAGCTGGCGGGGGTCGTACGAGCAGTACTTC
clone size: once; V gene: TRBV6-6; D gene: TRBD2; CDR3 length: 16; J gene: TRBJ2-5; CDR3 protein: CASSYRGGGPQETQYF; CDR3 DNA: TGTGCCAGCAGTTACCGGGGCGGGGGACCCCAAGAGACCCAGTACTTC
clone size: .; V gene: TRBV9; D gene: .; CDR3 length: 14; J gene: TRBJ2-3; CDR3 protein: CASSVEALPDTQYF; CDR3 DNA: TGTGCCAGCAGCGTAGAGGCCCTCCCAGATACGCAGTATTTT
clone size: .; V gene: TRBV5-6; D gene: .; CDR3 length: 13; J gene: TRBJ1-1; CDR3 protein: CASSLVVADEAFF; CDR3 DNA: TGTGCCAGCAGTTTAGTTGTGGCAGACGAAGCTTTCTTT
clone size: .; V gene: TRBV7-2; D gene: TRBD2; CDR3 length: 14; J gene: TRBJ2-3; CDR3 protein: CASSSLASTDTQYF; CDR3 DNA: TGTGCCAGCAGTTCACTAGCGAGCACAGATACGCAGTATTTT
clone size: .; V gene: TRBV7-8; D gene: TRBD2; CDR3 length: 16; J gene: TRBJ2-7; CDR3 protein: CASSLWASGGAGEQYF; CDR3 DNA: TGTGCCAGCAGCTTATGGGCTAGCGGGGGGGCGGGGGAGCAGTACTTC
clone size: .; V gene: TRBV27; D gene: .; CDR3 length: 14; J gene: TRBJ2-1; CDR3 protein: CASIPSSPYNEQFF; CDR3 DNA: TGTGCCAGCATCCCTAGTAGTCCATACAATGAGCAGTTCTTC
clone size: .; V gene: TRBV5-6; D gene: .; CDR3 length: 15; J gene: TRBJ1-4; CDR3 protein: CASSFRVVDHEKLFF; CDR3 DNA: TGTGCCAGCAGCTTTCGAGTGGTAGACCATGAAAAACTGTTTTTT
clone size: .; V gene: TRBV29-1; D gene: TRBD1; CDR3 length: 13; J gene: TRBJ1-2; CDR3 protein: CSVDDRGDYGYTF; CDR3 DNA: TGCAGCGTAGACGACAGGGGGGACTATGGCTACACCTTC
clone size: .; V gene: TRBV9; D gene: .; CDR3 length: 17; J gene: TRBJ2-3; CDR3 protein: CASSAARGATGVLTQYF; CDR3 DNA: TGTGCCAGCAGCGCAGCTAGGGGGGCCACGGGTGTTCTTACGCAGTATTTT
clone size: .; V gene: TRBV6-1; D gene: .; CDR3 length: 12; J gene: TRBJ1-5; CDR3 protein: CASVVGNQPQHF; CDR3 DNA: TGTGCCAGCGTGGTGGGCAATCAGCCCCAGCATTTT
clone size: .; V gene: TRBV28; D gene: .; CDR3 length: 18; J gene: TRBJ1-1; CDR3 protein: CASSFPGPGRTLNTEAFF; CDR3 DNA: TGTGCCAGCAGTTTTCCAGGTCCAGGGCGGACCTTGAACACTGAAGCTTTCTTT
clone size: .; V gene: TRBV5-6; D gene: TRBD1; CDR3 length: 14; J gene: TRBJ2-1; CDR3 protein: CASSFPLRTGEQFF; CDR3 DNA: TGTGCCAGCAGCTTTCCGTTGCGGACAGGGGAGCAGTTCTTC
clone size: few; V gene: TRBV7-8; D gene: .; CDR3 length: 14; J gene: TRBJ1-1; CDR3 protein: CASSTLRGDTEAFF; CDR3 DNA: TGTGCCAGCAGCACCTTGCGGGGAGACACTGAAGCTTTCTTT
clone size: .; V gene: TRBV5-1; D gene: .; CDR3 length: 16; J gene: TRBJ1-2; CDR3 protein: CASSLGSGTPLYGYTF; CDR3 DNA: TGCGCCAGCAGCCTGGGGTCGGGGACTCCGTTATATGGCTACACCTTC
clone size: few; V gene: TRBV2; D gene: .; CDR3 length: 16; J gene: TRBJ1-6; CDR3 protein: CASSEAGGRNNSPLHF; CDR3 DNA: TGTGCCAGCAGTGAAGCGGGGGGGAGAAACAATTCACCCCTCCACTTT
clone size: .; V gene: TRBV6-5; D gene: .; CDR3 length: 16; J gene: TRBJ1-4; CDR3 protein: CASSYSFSQGEEKLFF; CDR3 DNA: TGTGCCAGCAGTTACTCCTTCTCCCAGGGCGAGGAAAAACTGTTTTTT
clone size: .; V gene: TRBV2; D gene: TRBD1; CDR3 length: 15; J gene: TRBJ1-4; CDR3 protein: CASTTWTGVVEKLFF; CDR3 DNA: TGTGCCAGCACAACATGGACAGGGGTGGTAGAAAAACTGTTTTTT
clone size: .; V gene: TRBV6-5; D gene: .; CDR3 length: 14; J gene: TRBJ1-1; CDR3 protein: CASSYSRGNTEAFF; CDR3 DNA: TGTGCCAGCAGTTACTCCAGGGGGAACACTGAAGCTTTCTTT
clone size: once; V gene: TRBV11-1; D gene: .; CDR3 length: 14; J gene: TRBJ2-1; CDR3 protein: CASSPRSFGDEQFF; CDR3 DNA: TGTGCCAGCAGCCCGAGAAGTTTTGGGGATGAGCAGTTCTTC
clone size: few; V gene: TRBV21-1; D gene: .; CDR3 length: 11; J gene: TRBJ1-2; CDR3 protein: CASSKTGGYTF; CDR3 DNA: TGTGCCAGCAGCAAGACAGGTGGCTACACCTTC
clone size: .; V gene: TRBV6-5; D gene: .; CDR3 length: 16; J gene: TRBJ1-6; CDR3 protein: CASSYFGKIHNSPLHF; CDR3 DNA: TGTGCCAGCAGTTACTTTGGGAAAATCCATAATTCACCCCTCCACTTT
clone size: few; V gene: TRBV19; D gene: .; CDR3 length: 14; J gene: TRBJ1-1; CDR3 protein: CASSTGTVNTEAFF; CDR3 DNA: TGTGCCAGTAGTACCGGGACGGTGAACACTGAAGCTTTCTTT
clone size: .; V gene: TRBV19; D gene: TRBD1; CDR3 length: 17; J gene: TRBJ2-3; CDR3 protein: CASSSGTGGAVTDTQYF; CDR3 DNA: TGTGCCAGTAGCTCCGGGACAGGGGGCGCGGTGACAGATACGCAGTATTTT
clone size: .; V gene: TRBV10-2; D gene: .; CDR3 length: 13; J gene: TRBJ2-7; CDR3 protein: CASSVDWPYEQYF; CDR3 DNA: TGCGCCAGCAGTGTAGACTGGCCCTACGAGCAGTACTTC
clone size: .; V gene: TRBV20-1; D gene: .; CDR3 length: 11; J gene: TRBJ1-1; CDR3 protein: CSATAYTEAFF; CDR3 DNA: TGCAGTGCTACCGCCTACACCGAAGCTTTCTTT
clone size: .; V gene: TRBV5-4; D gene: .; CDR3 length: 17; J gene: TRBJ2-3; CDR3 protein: CASSLRSGPRIADTQYF; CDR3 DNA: TGTGCCAGCAGCTTGAGGTCGGGACCGAGGATTGCAGATACGCAGTATTTT
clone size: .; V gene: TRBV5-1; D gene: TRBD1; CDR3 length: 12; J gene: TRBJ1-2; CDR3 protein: CASSSDRANYTF; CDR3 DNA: TGCGCCAGCAGCTCGGACAGGGCGAACTACACCTTC
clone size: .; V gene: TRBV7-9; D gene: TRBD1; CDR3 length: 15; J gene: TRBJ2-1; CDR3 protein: CASSPGQGHYNEQFF; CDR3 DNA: TGTGCCAGCAGCCCCGGACAGGGTCACTACAATGAGCAGTTCTTC